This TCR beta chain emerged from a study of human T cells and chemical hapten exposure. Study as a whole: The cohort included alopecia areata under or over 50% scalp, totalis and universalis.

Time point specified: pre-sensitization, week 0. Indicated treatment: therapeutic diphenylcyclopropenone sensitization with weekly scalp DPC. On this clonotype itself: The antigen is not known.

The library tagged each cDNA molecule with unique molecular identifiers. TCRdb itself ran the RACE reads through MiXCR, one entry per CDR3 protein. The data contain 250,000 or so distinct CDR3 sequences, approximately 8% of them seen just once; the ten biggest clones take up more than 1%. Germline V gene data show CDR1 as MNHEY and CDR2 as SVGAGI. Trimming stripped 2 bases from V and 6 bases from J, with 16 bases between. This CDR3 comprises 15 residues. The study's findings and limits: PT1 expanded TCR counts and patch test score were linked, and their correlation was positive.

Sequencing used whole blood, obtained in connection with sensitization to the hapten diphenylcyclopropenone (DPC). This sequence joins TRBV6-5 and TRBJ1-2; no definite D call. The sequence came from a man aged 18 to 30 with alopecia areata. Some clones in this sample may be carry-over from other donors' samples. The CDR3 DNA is TGTGCCAGCAGTTACAGTCGGCGGGATAGGAATGGCTACACCTTC. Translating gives CASSYSRRDRNGYTF.